This T cell receptor beta chain was sequenced in a study of graft-versus-host responses after intestinal transplantation. Study overall: Every recipient had anti-thymocyte globulin induction and three to four years of tacrolimus plus steroids.

V lost 5 bases and J lost 6, with 10 bases in between. Germline CDR1 and CDR2: SNHLY and FYNNEI. The CDR3 has 12 amino acids. This clone was recorded only once. Its target is unknown. Generated by immunoSEQ multiplex PCR, the TCRdb table keeps only in-frame clones and is missing some. The data show around 100,000 clones, around nine tenths seen once. The material sequenced was unstimulated CD4+ T cells sorted from spleen or lymph node cells, taken before transplant. The receptor was isolated from a human donor who was the organ donor for an intestinal transplant. The chain couples TRBV2 to TRBJ1-2; perhaps TRBD1 as D (6 bases). The CDR3 here is CASSTGLDGYTF. Here the CDR3 DNA reads TGTGCCAGCAGTACAGGGTTAGATGGCTACACCTTC.